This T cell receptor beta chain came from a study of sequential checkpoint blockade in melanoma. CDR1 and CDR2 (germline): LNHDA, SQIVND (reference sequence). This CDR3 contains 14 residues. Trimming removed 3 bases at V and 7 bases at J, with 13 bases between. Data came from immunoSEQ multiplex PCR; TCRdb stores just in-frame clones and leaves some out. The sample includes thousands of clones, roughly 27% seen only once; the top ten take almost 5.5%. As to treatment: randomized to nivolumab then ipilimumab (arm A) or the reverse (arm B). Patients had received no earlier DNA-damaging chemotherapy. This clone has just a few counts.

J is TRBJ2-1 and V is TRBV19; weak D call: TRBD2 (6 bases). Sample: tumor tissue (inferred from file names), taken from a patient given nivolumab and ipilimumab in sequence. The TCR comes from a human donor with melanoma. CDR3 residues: CASSMEGYENEQFF. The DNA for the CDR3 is TGTGCCAGTAGTATGGAGGGTTACGAGAATGAGCAGTTCTTC.